This TCR beta chain was captured by sequencing in a study of blood T cell repertoires in COVID-19. Study in general: The United States, Italy and Spain provided the acute and convalescent COVID-19 samples. T cells, B-cell-depleted T cells, or PBMCs supplied cDNA or gDNA.

This clone was detected once. Measured with immunoSEQ multiplex PCR; TCRdb has only the in-frame clones, and not every one. This table has 400,000 to 450,000 clones, 90% appearing once. V lost 2 bases, J lost 5 bases, and 1 base stayed unmatched. The CDR3 totals 12 residues. CDR1 is SQVTM, CDR2 ANQGSEA, per germline. In terms of age and location, participants ranged from about 18 to 89 years and lived in about 25 US areas. Two negative PCRs, clearance, or symptom resolution had been documented for recovered Cohort 3 donors. This clonotype was obtained from a young man who had recovered from COVID-19. Specimen: PBMCs or T cells enriched from blood (not recorded which). The chain combines TRBV29-1 with TRBJ2-5; 8 nucleotides agree with TRBD2. CDR3 residues: CSVEPGGETQYF. As DNA, the CDR3 is TGCAGCGTTGAACCGGGGGGGGAGACCCAGTACTTC.